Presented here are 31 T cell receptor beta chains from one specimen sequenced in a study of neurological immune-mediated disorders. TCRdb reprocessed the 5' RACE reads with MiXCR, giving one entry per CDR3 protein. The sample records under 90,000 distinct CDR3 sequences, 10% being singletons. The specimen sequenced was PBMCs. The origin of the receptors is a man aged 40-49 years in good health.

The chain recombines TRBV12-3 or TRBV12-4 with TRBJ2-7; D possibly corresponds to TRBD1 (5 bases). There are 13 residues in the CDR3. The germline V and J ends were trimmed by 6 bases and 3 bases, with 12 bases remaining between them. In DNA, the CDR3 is TGTGCCAGCAGCCTGACGGACAACTACGAGCAGTACTTC. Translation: CASSLTDNYEQYF.

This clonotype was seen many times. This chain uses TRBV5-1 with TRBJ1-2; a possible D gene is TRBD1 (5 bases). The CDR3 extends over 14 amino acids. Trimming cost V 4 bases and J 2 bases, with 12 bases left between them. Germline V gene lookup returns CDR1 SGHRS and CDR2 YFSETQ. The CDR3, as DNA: TGCGCCAGCAGCGTGGACAACCTAAACTATGGCTACACCTTC. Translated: CASSVDNLNYGYTF.

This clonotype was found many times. The CDR3 DNA reads as TGTGCCAGCAGATTACAGGGTGTAAGGGGGGAGCTGTTTTTT. It is translated as CASRLQGVRGELFF. The V gene is TRBV5-5, the J gene TRBJ2-2; D is perhaps TRBD1 (6 bases). V lost 5 bases to trimming and J lost 8 bases, with 16 bases between them. Germline CDR1 and CDR2: SGHKS and YYEKEE (reference sequence). The CDR3 is made up of 14 amino acids. The whole variable domain, remainder taken from reference TRBV5-5 and TRBJ2-2, is DAGVTQSPTHLIKTRGQQVTLRCSPISGHKSVSWYQQVLGQGPQFIFQYYEKEERGRGNFPDRFSARQFPNYSSELNVNALLLGDSALYLCASRLQGVRGELFFGEGSRLTVL.

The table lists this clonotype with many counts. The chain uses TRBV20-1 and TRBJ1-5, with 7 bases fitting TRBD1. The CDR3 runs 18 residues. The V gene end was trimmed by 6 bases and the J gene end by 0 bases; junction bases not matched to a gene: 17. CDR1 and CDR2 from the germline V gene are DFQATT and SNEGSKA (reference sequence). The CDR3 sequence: CSALSGQVWGHSNQPQHF. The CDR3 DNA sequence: TGCAGTGCGCTCTCAGGACAGGTATGGGGACATAGCAATCAGCCCCAGCATTTT.

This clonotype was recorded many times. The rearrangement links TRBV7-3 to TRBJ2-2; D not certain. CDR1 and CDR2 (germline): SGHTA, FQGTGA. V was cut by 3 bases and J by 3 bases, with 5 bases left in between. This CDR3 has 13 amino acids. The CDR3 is CASSFTDTGELFF. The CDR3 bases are TGTGCCAGCAGCTTCACAGACACCGGGGAGCTGTTTTTT.

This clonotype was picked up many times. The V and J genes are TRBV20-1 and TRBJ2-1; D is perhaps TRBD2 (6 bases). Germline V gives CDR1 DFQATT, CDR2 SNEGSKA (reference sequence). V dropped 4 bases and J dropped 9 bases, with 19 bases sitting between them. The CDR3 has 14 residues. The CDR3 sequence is CSATPIHGSGEQFF. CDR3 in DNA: TGCAGTGCTACTCCAATCCACGGGAGTGGTGAGCAGTTCTTC.

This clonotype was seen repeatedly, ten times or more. The CDR3 region has the DNA TGCAGCATACGGGGGACCGAGGAGACCCAGTACTTC. Amino acid sequence: CSIRGTEETQYF. This chain uses TRBV29-1 with TRBJ2-5; tentative D call: TRBD2 (6 bases). Trimming removed 8 bases at V and 5 bases at J, with 15 bases between. Germline CDR1 reads SQVTM; CDR2 reads ANQGSEA. The CDR3 extends over 12 amino acids. Complete variable domain (other parts from reference TRBV29-1 and TRBJ2-5): SAVISQKPSRDICQRGTSLTIQCQVDSQVTMMFWYRQQPGQSLTLIATANQGSEATYESGFVIDKFPISRPNLTFSTLTVSNMSPEDSSIYLCSIRGTEETQYFGPGTRLLVL.

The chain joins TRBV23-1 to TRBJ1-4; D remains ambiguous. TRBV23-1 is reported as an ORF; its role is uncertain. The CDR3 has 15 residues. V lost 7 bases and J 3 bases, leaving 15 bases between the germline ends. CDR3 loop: CASIRKWGANEKLFF. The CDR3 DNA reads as TGCGCCAGCATAAGGAAATGGGGAGCTAATGAAAAACTGTTTTTT.

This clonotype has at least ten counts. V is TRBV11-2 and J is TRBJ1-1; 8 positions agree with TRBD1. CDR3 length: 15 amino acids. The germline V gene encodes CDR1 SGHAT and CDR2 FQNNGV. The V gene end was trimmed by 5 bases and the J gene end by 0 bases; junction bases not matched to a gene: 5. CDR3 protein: CASSTRQGLNTEAFF. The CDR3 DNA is TGTGCCAGCAGCACCCGACAGGGGTTGAACACTGAAGCTTTCTTT.

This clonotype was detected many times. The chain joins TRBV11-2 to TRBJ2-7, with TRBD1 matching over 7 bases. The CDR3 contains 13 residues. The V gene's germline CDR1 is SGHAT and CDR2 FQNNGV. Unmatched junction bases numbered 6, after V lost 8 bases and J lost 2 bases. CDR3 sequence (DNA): TGTGCCAGCCACAATACAGGGGCCTACGAGCAGTACTTC. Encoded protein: CASHNTGAYEQYF.

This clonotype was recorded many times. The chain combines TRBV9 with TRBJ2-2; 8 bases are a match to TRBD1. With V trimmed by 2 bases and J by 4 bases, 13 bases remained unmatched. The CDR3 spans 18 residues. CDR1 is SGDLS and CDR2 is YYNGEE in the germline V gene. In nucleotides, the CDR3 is TGTGCCAGCAGCGTCAACCGGGACAGGTATCGGGCCACCGGGGAGCTGTTTTTT. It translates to CASSVNRDRYRATGELFF.

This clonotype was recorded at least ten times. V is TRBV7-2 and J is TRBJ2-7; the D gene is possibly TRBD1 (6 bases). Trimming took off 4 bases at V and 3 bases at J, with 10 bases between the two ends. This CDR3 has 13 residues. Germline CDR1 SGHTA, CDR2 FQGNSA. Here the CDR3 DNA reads TGTGCCAGCAGCTCTAACAGGGACTACGAGCAGTACTTC. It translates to CASSSNRDYEQYF.

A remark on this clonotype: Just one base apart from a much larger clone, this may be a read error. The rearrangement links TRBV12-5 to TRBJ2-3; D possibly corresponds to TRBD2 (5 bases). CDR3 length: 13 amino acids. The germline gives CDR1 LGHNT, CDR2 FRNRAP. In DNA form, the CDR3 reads TGTACTAGTGGTTTGCCGGGGACAGATACGCAGTATTTT. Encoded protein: CTSGLPGTDTQYF.

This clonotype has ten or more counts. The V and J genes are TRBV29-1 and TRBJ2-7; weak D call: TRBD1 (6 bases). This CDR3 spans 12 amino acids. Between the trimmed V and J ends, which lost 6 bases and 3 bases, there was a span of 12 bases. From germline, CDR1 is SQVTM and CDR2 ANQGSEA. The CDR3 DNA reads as TGCAGCGTACGTTCAGGGGACTACGAGCAGTACTTC. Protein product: CSVRSGDYEQYF.

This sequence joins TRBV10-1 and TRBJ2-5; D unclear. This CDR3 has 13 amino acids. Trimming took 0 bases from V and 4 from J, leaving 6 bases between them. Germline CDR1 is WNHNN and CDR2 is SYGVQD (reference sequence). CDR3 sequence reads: CASSESNSETQYF. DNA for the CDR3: TGCGCCAGCAGTGAGTCGAATTCAGAGACCCAGTACTTC.

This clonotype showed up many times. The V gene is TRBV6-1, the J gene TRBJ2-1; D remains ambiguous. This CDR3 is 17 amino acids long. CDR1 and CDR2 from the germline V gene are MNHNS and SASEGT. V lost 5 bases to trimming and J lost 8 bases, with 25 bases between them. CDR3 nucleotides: TGTGCCAGCAGTCCTTTTCTGACATTGTCCCTAAGCCATGAGCAGTTCTTC. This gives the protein CASSPFLTLSLSHEQFF.

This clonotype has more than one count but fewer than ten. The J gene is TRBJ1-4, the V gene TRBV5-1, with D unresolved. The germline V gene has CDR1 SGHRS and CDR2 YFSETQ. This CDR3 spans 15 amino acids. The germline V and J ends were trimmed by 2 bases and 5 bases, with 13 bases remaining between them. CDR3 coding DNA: TGCGCCAGCAGCTTCGGGTCAAGCGGGAATGAAAAACTGTTTTTT. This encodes CASSFGSSGNEKLFF.

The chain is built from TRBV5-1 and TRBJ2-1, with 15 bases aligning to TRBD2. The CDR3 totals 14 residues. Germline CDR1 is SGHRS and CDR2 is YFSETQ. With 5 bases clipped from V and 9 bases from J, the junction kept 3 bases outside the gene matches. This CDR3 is CASSQGLAGGEQFF. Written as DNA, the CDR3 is TGCGCCAGCAGTCAGGGACTAGCGGGAGGTGAGCAGTTCTTC.

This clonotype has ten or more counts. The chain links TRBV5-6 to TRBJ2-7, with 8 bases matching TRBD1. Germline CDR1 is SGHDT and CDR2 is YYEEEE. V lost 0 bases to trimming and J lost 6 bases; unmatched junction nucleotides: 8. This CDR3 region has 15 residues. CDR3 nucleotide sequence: TGTGCCAGCAGCTTGGCACCTCAGGGGGCGGTCGAGCAGTACTTC. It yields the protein CASSLAPQGAVEQYF.

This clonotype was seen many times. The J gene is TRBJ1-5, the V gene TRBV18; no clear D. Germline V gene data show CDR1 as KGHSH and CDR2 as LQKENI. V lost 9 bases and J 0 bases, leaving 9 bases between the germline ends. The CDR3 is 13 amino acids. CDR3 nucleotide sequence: TGTGCCAGTAGACCAGATAGCAATCAGCCCCAGCATTTT. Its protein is CASRPDSNQPQHF.

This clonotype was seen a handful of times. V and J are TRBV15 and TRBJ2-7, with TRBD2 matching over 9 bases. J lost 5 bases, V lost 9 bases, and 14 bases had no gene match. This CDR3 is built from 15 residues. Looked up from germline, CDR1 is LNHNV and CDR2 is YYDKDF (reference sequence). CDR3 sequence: CATSPTGLAFNEQYF. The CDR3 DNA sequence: TGTGCCACATCCCCCACGGGACTAGCTTTCAACGAGCAGTACTTC.

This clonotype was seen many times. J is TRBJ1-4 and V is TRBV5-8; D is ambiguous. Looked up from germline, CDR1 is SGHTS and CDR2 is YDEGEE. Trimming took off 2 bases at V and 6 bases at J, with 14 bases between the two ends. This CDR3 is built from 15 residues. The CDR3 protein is CASSLRYMRDEKLFF. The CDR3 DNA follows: TGTGCCAGCAGCTTACGGTACATGAGGGATGAAAAACTGTTTTTT. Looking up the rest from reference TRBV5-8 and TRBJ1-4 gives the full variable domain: EAGVTQSPTHLIKTRGQQATLRCSPISGHTSVYWYQQALGLGLQFLLWYDEGEERNRGNFPPRFSGRQFPNYSSELNVNALELEDSALYLCASSLRYMRDEKLFFGSGTQLSVL.

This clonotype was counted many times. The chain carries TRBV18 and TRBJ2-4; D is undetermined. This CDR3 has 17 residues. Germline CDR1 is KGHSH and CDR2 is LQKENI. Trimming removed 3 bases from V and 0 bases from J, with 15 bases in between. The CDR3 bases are TGTGCCAGCTCACCTCTTGACCCGAACCTAGCCAAAAACATTCAGTACTTC. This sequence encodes CASSPLDPNLAKNIQYF.

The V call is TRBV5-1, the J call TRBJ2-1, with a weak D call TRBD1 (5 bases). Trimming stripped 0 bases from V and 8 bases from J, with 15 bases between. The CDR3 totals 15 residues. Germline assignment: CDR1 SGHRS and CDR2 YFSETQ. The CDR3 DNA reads TGCGCCAGCAGCTTGGTAGGACATGATTACGATGAGCAGTTCTTC. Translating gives CASSLVGHDYDEQFF.

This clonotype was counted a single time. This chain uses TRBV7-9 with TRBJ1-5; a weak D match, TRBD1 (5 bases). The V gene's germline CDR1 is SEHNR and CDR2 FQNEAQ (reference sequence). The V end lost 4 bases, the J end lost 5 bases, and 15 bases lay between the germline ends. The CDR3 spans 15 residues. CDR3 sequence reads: CASSSTADSDQPQHF. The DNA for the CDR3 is TGTGCCAGCAGCTCAACCGCCGACAGTGATCAGCCCCAGCATTTT.

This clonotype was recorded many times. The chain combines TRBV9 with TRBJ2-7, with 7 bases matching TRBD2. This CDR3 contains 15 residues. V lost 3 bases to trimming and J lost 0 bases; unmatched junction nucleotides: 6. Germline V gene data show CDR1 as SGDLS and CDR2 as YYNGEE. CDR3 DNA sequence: TGTGCCAGCAGCGGGGGCGGGAGTACCTCCTACGAGCAGTACTTC. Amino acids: CASSGGGSTSYEQYF.

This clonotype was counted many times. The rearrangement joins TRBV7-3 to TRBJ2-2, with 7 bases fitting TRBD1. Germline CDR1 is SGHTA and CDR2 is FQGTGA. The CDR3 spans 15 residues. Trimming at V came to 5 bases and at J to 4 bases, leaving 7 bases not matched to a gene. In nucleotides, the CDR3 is TGTGCCAGCAGCCCCGACAGGGTGGGCACCGGGGAGCTGTTTTTT. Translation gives CASSPDRVGTGELFF.

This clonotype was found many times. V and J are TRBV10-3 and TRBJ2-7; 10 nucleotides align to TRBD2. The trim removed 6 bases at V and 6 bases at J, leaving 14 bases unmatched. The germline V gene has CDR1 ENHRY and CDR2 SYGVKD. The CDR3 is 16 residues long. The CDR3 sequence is CAISPALAGALSEQYF. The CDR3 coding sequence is TGTGCCATCAGCCCCGCCCTAGCGGGAGCCCTCTCCGAGCAGTACTTC.

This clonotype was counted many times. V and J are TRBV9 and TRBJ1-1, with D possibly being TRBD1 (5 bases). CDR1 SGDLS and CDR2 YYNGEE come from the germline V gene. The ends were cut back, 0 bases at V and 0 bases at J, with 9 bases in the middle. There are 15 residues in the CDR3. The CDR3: CASSVDPGMNTEAFF. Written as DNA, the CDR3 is TGTGCCAGCAGCGTAGATCCAGGGATGAACACTGAAGCTTTCTTT. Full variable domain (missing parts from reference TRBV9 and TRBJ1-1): DSGVTQTPKHLITATGQRVTLRCSPRSGDLSVYWYQQSLDQGLQFLIQYYNGEERAKGNILERFSAQQFPDLHSELNLSSLELGDSALYFCASSVDPGMNTEAFFGQGTRLTVV.

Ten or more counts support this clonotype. The CDR3 nucleotides are TGCAGTGCTTCCGCCCCGAATTCAGATACGCAGTATTTT. It is translated as CSASAPNSDTQYF. The chain combines TRBV20-1 with TRBJ2-3, with D uncertain. Germline values: CDR1 DFQATT, CDR2 SNEGSKA (reference sequence). V shed 5 bases and J shed 4 bases, with 13 bases lying between them. This CDR3 is built from 13 residues.

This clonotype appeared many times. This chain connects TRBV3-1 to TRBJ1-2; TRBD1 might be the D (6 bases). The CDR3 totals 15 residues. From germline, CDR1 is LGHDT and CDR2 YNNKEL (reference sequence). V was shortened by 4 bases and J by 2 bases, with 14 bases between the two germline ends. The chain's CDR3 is CASSRGGQGNYGYTF. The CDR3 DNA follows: TGTGCCAGCAGCCGGGGGGGGCAGGGCAACTATGGCTACACCTTC. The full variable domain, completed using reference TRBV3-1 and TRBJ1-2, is DTAVSQTPKYLVTQMGNDKSIKCEQNLGHDTMYWYKQDSKKFLKIMFSYNNKELIINETVPNRFSPKSPDKAHLNLHINSLELGDSAVYFCASSRGGQGNYGYTFGSGTRLTVV.